This T cell receptor (beta chain) was identified during a study of cytomegalovirus exposure and HLA in healthy donors. Whole-study context: For the approximately 400 genotyped donors, more than 80% fell within the Caucasian-associated ancestry cluster.

This CDR3 has 16 residues. CDR1 MGHRA and CDR2 YSYEKL come from the germline V gene. After removal of 1 base from V and 5 bases from J, the junction contained 9 bases not matched to a gene. PCR was performed using 60 Vbeta and 13 Jbeta primers. Measured with immunoSEQ multiplex PCR; TCRdb has only the in-frame clones, and not every one. The sample carries around 100,000 clones, 67% recorded once. Sequenced: PBMCs. This rearrangement joins TRBV4-1 to TRBJ1-1; TRBD1 matches at 8 bases. This TCR was sampled from a man younger than 45 in good health and CMV-seronegative. CDR3 in DNA: TGCGCCAGCAGCCAAGTAGGAACACAGGGGGTAACTGAAGCTTTCTTT. This encodes CASSQVGTQGVTEAFF.